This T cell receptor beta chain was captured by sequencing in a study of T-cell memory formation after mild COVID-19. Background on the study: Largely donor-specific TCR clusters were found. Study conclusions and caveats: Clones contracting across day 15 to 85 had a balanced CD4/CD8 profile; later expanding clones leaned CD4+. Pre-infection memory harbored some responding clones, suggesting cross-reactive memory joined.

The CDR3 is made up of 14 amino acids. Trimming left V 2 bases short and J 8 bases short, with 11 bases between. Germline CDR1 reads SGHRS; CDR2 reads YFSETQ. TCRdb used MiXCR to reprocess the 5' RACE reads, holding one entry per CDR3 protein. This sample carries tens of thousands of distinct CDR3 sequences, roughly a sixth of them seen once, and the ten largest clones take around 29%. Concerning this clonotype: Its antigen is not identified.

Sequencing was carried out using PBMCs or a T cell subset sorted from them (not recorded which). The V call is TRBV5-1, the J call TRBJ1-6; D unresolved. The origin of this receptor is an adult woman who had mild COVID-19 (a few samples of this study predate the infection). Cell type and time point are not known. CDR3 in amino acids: CASSFFGSDSPLHF. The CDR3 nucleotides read TGCGCCAGCAGCTTTTTTGGATCGGATTCACCCCTCCACTTT. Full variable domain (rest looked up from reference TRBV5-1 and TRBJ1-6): KAGVTQTPRYLIKTRGQQVTLSCSPISGHRSVSWYQQTPGQGLQFLFEYFSETQRNKGNFPGRFSGRQFSNSRSEMNVSTLELGDSALYLCASSFFGSDSPLHFGNGTRLTVT.